Below, one TCR beta chain is given with its context. Sequenced by immunoSEQ multiplex PCR; TCRdb stores in-frame clones only, minus some. The table includes 120,000 to 150,000 clones, 80% to 90% detected once. The entry originates in a study of cytomegalovirus exposure and HLA in healthy donors. Sequenced sample: PBMCs. The TCR was taken from a man between 18 and 29 years old in good health and CMV-seropositive.

In DNA, the CDR3 is TGCGCCAGCAGCTTTATCACCGGGACAGCAACCTGGGGAAGCTCCTACGAGCAGTACTTC. Translating it yields CASSFITGTATWGSSYEQYF. This chain joins TRBV5-1 and TRBJ2-7; 7 nucleotides agree with TRBD1. CDR1 is SGHRS and CDR2 is YFSETQ in the germline V gene. The V and J ends lost 2 bases and 0 bases, in that order; junction bases with no gene match: 20. CDR3 length: 20 residues.